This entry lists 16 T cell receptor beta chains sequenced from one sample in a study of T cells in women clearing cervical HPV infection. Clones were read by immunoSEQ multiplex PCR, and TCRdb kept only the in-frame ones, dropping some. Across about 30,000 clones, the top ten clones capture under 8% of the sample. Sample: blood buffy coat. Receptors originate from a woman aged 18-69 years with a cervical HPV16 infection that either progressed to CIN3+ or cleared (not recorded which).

This CDR3 reads CASSYSSYNEYTF. CDR3 DNA (partial): TGTGCCAGCAGTTATAGCTCCTACAATGAG. The rearrangement joins TRBV12-3 or TRBV12-4 to TRBJ1-2; D gene uncertain. The read stops 3 residues short of the end of the CDR3; the missing end is completed from the germline J gene. The CDR3 sequence is 13 residues long.

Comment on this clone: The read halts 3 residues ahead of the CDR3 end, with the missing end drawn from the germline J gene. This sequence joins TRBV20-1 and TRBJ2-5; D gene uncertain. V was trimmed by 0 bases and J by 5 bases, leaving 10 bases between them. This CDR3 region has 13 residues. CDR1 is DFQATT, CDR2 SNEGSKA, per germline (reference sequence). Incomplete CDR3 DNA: TGCAGTGCTAGAGATACAATAGCTGAGACC. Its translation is CSARDTIAET. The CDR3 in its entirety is CSARDTIAETQYF.

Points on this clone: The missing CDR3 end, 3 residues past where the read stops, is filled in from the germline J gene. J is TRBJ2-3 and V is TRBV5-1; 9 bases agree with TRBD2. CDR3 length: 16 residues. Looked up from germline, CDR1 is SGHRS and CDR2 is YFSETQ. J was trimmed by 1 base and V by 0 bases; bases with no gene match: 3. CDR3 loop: CASSLETSGGTDTQYF. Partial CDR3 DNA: TGCGCCAGCAGCTTGGAGACTAGCGGAGGCACAGATACG.

CDR3 residues: CASKEEAGEPKETQYF. The covered CDR3 bases are TGTGCCAGCAAAGAGGAGGCGGGAGAACCTAAAGAGACC. This chain joins TRBV5-4 and TRBJ2-5, with 7 bases aligning to TRBD2. The read finishes 3 residues shy of the CDR3 end, and the germline J gene is used to complete it. With 6 bases clipped from V and 3 bases from J, the junction kept 14 bases outside the gene matches. This CDR3 has 16 amino acids. Looked up from germline, CDR1 is SGHNT and CDR2 is YYREEE (reference sequence).

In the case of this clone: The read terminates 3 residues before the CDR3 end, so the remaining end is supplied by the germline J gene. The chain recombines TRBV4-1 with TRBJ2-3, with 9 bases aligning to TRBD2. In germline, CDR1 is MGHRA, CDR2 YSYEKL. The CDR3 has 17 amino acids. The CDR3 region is CASSQPVPRRGGLAQYF. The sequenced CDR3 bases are TGCGCCAGCAGCCAGCCGGTGCCTCGGCGGGGGGGTTTGGCG.

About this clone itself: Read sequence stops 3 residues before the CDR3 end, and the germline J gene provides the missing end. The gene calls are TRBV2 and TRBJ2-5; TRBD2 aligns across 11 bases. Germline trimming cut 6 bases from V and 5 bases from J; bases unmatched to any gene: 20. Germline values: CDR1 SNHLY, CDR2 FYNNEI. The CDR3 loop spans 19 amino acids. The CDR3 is CASSPWLAGGPMQAETQYF. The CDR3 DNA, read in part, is TGTGCCAGCAGCCCCTGGCTAGCGGGGGGCCCCATGCAGGCGGAGACC.

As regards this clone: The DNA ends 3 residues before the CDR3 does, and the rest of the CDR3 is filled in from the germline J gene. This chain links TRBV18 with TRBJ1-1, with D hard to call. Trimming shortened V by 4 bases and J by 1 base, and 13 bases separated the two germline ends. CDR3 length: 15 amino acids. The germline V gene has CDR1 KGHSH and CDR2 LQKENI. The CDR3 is CASSLMDPRNTEAFF. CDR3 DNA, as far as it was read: TGTGCCAGCTCACTCATGGATCCTAGGAACACTGAA.

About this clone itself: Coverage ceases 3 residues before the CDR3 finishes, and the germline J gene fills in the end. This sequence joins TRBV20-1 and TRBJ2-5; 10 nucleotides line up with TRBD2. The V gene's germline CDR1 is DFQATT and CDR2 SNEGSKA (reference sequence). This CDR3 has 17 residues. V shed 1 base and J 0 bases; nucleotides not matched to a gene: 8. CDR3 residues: CSARALAGATYQETQYF. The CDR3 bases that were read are TGCAGTGCTAGAGCGCTAGCGGGGGCCACGTACCAAGAGACC.

Partial CDR3 DNA: TGTGCCTGGAGTACGCGACAAGGGAACACTGAA. Amino acid sequence: CAWSTRQGNTE. The whole CDR3 protein is CAWSTRQGNTEAFF. The rearrangement joins TRBV30 to TRBJ1-1; D is ambiguous. The CDR3 end is not reached by the read, which stops 3 residues before it; the germline J gene fills it in. V lost 2 bases, J lost 1 base, and 11 bases lay in between. This CDR3 contains 14 residues. The germline gives CDR1 GTSNPN, CDR2 SVGIG (reference sequence). Full variable domain (remainder filled in from reference TRBV30 and TRBJ1-1): SQTIHQWPATLVQPVGSPLSLECTVEGTSNPNLYWYRQAAGRGLQLLFYSVGIGQISSEVPQNLSASRPQDRQFILSSKKLLLSDSGFYLCAWSTRQGNTEAFFGQGTRLTVV.

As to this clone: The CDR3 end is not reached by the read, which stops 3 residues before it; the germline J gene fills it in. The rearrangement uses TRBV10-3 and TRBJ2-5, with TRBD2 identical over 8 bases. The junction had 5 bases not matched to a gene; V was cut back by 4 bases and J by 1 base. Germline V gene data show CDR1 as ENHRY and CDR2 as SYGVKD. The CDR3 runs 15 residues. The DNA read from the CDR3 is TGTGCCATCAGTGGAGCGGGGGAACCCCAAGAGACC. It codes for CAISGAGEPQET. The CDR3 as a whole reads CAISGAGEPQETQYF.

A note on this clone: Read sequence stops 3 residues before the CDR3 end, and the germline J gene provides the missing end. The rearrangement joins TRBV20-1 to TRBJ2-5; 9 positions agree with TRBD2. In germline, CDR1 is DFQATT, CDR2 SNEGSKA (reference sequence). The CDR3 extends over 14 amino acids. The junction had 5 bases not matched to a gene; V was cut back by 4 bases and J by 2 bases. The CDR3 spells CSATSAGGQETQYF. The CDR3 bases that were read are TGCAGTGCTACCTCAGCGGGGGGTCAAGAGACC.

CDR3 bases read: TGTGCCAGTACCGAGACAGGCGATAACTATGGC. As protein: CASTETGDNYG. The full CDR3 sequence reads CASTETGDNYGYTF. The V and J genes are TRBV19 and TRBJ1-2; possible D gene TRBD1, 6 bases. The read comes to an end 3 residues before the CDR3 does, leaving the germline J gene to fill in the end. Trimming removed 7 bases at V and 1 base at J, with 13 bases between. This CDR3 is 14 amino acids long. In germline, CDR1 is LNHDA, CDR2 SQIVND (reference sequence).

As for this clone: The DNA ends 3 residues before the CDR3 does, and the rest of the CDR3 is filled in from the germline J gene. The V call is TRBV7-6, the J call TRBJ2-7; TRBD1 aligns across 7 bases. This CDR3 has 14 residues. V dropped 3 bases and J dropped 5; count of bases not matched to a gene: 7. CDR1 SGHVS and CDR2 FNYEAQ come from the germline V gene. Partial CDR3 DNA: TGTGCCAGCAGCTTGAACAGGGGTATGGACGAG. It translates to CASSLNRGMDE. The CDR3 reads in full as CASSLNRGMDEQYF.

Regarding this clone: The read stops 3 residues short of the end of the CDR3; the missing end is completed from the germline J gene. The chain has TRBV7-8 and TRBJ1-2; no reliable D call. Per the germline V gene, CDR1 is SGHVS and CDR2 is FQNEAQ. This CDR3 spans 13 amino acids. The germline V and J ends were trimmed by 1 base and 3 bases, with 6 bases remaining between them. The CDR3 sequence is CASSLGTDYGYTF. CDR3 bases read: TGTGCCAGCAGCTTAGGGACTGACTATGGC.

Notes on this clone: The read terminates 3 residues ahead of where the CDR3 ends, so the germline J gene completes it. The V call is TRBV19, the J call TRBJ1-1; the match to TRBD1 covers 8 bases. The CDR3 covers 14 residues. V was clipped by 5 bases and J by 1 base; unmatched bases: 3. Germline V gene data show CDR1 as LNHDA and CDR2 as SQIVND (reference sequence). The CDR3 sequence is CASSRTGRNTEAFF. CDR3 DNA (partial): TGTGCCAGTAGTCGGACAGGGAGGAACACTGAA.

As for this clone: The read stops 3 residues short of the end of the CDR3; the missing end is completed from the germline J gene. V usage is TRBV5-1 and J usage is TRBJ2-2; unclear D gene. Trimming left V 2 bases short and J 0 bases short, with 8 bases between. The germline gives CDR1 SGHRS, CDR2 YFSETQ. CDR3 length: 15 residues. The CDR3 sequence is CASSFGGPNTGELFF. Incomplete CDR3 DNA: TGCGCCAGCAGCTTTGGTGGGCCGAACACCGGGGAG.